These 28 T cell receptor beta chains came from one sample sequenced in a study of T cell changes during pregnancy in multiple sclerosis. The protocol was immunoSEQ multiplex PCR, while the TCRdb copy is restricted to in-frame clones and leaves out a portion. The sample includes tens of thousands of clones, roughly 92% seen only once; the top ten take about 2%. This specimen was peripheral blood, taken in the second trimester of pregnancy. These receptors originate from a female donor with multiple sclerosis, enrolled in a pregnancy study.

The genes are TRBV5-5 and TRBJ2-2; D is possibly TRBD2 (5 bases). The CDR3 is 15 residues long. Trimming left V 0 bases short and J 3 bases short, with 9 bases between. Germline V CDR1 and CDR2: SGHKS, YYEKEE (reference sequence). CDR3 loop: CASSLADLHTGELFF. The CDR3 DNA sequence: TGTGCCAGCAGCTTGGCGGACTTGCACACCGGGGAGCTGTTTTTT.

V is TRBV30 and J is TRBJ2-7; weak D call: TRBD1 (6 bases). Germline V gene data show CDR1 as GTSNPN and CDR2 as SVGIG (reference sequence). V lost 4 bases to trimming and J lost 5 bases, with 24 bases between them. The length of the CDR3 is 16 residues. Here the CDR3 DNA reads TGTGCCTGGACCCGGGAACAGGGTTGGGAGTTGGACGAGCAGTACTTC. This encodes CAWTREQGWELDEQYF.

This sequence joins TRBV19 and TRBJ1-3; D is uncertain. Trimming shortened V by 3 bases and J by 0 bases, and 6 bases separated the two germline ends. The CDR3 loop spans 14 amino acids. The germline CDR1 and CDR2 sequences are LNHDA and SQIVND (reference sequence). The CDR3 DNA reads TGTGCCAGTAGTATTCAGGACTCTGGAAACACCATATATTTT. Translation gives CASSIQDSGNTIYF.

Here the CDR3 reads CASSQRGFWDSNTEAFF. The DNA of the CDR3 is TGTGCCAGCAGCCAAAGAGGTTTCTGGGACAGCAACACTGAAGCTTTCTTT. The chain couples TRBV7-9 to TRBJ1-1; the match to TRBD1 covers 7 bases. J lost 2 bases, V lost 5 bases, and 14 bases had no gene match. CDR1 is SEHNR, CDR2 FQNEAQ, per germline (reference sequence). This CDR3 has 17 residues.

The chain is built from TRBV19 and TRBJ2-7; 7 bases fit TRBD2. V dropped 5 bases and J dropped 5; count of bases not matched to a gene: 6. Germline V gene data show CDR1 as LNHDA and CDR2 as SQIVND (reference sequence). The length of the CDR3 is 13 residues. As DNA, the CDR3 is TGTGCCAGTAGTGCTAGCGGAGTGAACGAGCAGTACTTC. Protein product: CASSASGVNEQYF.

The V call is TRBV14, the J call TRBJ2-1; D unclear. CDR1 and CDR2 from the germline V gene are SGHDN and FVKESK. V lost 1 base, J lost 4 bases, and 11 bases lay in between. The CDR3 covers 15 residues. CDR3 DNA: TGTGCCAGCAGCCAAGTGACACCGTTTTACAATGAGCAGTTCTTC. It yields the protein CASSQVTPFYNEQFF.

This clone was seen just once. This sequence joins TRBV6-1 and TRBJ2-2, with TRBD1 identical over 7 bases. The ends lost 2 bases at V and 8 bases at J; junction bases unmatched: 8. The germline V gene has CDR1 MNHNS and CDR2 SASEGT. The CDR3 loop spans 15 amino acids. CDR3 region: CASSEYQGGKGELFF. The CDR3 coding sequence is TGTGCCAGCAGTGAATATCAAGGGGGCAAGGGGGAGCTGTTTTTT.

The CDR3 loop is CASSLGKGAGEKLFF. CDR3 bases: TGTGCCAGCAGCTTGGGAAAGGGGGCTGGTGAAAAACTGTTTTTT. This chain uses TRBV5-4 with TRBJ1-4, with 7 bases matching TRBD1. The J segment lost 7 bases and the V segment lost 0 bases, leaving 6 bases of the junction unmatched. CDR1 and CDR2 from the germline V gene are SGHNT and YYREEE (reference sequence). This CDR3 comprises 15 residues.

This chain connects TRBV5-8 to TRBJ1-1; D might be TRBD1 (6 bases). This CDR3 is 16 amino acids long. Trimming removed 2 bases from V and 1 base from J, with 15 bases in between. Germline CDR1 reads SGHTS; CDR2 reads YDEGEE. The CDR3, as DNA: TGTGCCAGCAGCTTCCAACCGGGACACGCGAACACTGAAGCTTTCTTT. This encodes CASSFQPGHANTEAFF.

The V gene is TRBV19, the J gene TRBJ1-2; TRBD1 is a possible D gene (5 bases). The germline gives CDR1 LNHDA, CDR2 SQIVND (reference sequence). This CDR3 is 15 amino acids long. V was clipped by 7 bases and J by 5 bases, with 20 bases between them. In nucleotides, the CDR3 is TGTGCCAGTACCCCATGGGGGGATTCCTTATATGGCTACACCTTC. Its protein is CASTPWGDSLYGYTF.

The chain joins TRBV9 to TRBJ1-1; the D is unclear. The CDR3 has 15 amino acids. Germline V CDR1 and CDR2: SGDLS, YYNGEE. Trimming pared 4 bases from V and 5 bases from J, leaving 18 bases between. The chain's CDR3 is CASSPLLGSGTEAFF. The DNA of the CDR3 is TGTGCCAGCAGCCCCCTGTTGGGGAGTGGGACTGAAGCTTTCTTT. Using reference TRBV9 and TRBJ1-1 for the parts outside the CDR3, the full variable domain is DSGVTQTPKHLITATGQRVTLRCSPRSGDLSVYWYQQSLDQGLQFLIQYYNGEERAKGNILERFSAQQFPDLHSELNLSSLELGDSALYFCASSPLLGSGTEAFFGQGTRLTVV.

This chain connects TRBV7-2 to TRBJ1-1, with a tentative D call TRBD1 (5 bases). This CDR3 contains 14 residues. The germline V and J ends were trimmed by 5 bases and 5 bases, with 15 bases remaining between them. Germline V gene data show CDR1 as SGHTA and CDR2 as FQGNSA. In DNA, the CDR3 is TGTGCCAGCAGCATATTGGTTCAGGGTACTGAAGCTTTCTTT. It translates to CASSILVQGTEAFF.

This chain connects TRBV6-6 to TRBJ1-2, with 7 bases fitting TRBD1. Trimming removed 10 bases from V and 2 bases from J; junction bases left unmatched: 7. Germline CDR1 MNHNY, CDR2 SVGAGI (reference sequence). This CDR3 contains 13 residues. The CDR3 nucleotides read TGTGCCACTCAGACAGGGCAAAACTATGGCTACACCTTC. Amino acids: CATQTGQNYGYTF.

This clone showed up just a few times. In DNA, the CDR3 is TGTGCCAGCAGCGGGACAGGGACTCCCGGGGAGCTGTTTTTT. It is translated as CASSGTGTPGELFF. The chain combines TRBV9 with TRBJ2-2, with 8 bases that match TRBD1. Per the germline V gene, CDR1 is SGDLS and CDR2 is YYNGEE. Trimming cost V 3 bases and J 6 bases; bases outside gene matches: 4. The CDR3 covers 14 residues.

Turning to this clone: The same CDR3 arises from other DNA sequences in this sample as well. For the CDR3, the DNA is TGTGCCAGCAGCCTGGGACAGAACTATGGCTACACCTTC. Translation gives CASSLGQNYGYTF. The chain combines TRBV7-9 with TRBJ1-2; 7 positions match TRBD1. The CDR3 runs to 13 residues. The germline V gene has CDR1 SEHNR and CDR2 FQNEAQ (reference sequence). V trimming: 5 bases; J trimming: 2 bases; junction bases outside the gene matches: 2. The full variable domain, its missing parts supplied by reference TRBV7-9 and TRBJ1-2, is DTGVSQNPRHKITKRGQNVTFRCDPISEHNRLYWYRQTLGQGPEFLTYFQNEAQLEKSRLLSDRFSAERPKGSFSTLEIQRTEQGDSAMYLCASSLGQNYGYTFGSGTRLTVV.

The chain has TRBV6-1 and TRBJ1-2; 7 bases are shared with TRBD1. Losses at the gene ends were 6 bases for V and 3 bases for J; bases not matched to a gene: 4. CDR1 MNHNS and CDR2 SASEGT come from the germline V gene. CDR3 length equals 13 residues. Here the CDR3 DNA reads TGTGCCAGCAGCCCAACAGGGGACTATGGCTACACCTTC. This codes for CASSPTGDYGYTF.

This chain links TRBV5-6 with TRBJ1-2; no firm D call. CDR1 is SGHDT and CDR2 is YYEEEE in the germline V gene. Trimming took off 0 bases at V and 2 bases at J, with 8 bases between the two ends. This CDR3 contains 14 residues. The CDR3 DNA reads as TGTGCCAGCAGCTTGGATACCGGGAACTATGGCTACACCTTC. Translating it yields CASSLDTGNYGYTF.

J is TRBJ1-1 and V is TRBV28, with 7 bases aligning to TRBD1. The V gene end was trimmed by 0 bases and the J gene end by 5 bases; junction bases not matched to a gene: 6. The CDR3 runs 15 residues. Germline-derived CDR1 and CDR2 are MDHEN and SYDVKM. The CDR3 nucleotides read TGTGCCAGCAGTTTATGGGCAGGGGGAAAGACTGAAGCTTTCTTT. Translated, it gives CASSLWAGGKTEAFF.

This rearrangement joins TRBV4-1 to TRBJ2-5, with D possibly matching TRBD2 (6 bases). Germline V gene lookup returns CDR1 MGHRA and CDR2 YSYEKL. The CDR3 has 14 amino acids. Trimming removed 1 base from V and 4 bases from J, with 10 bases in between. CDR3 nucleotide sequence: TGCGCCAGCAGCCAAGTTATGGGGGGAGAGACCCAGTACTTC. The encoded protein is CASSQVMGGETQYF.

This clone was seen a single time. CDR3 amino acids: CASRTGPGYEQYF. CDR3 DNA: TGTGCCAGCAGAACAGGGCCGGGGTACGAGCAGTACTTC. The chain links TRBV7-2 to TRBJ2-7; maybe TRBD1 (6 bases). Trimming pared 6 bases from V and 4 bases from J, leaving 13 bases between. The CDR3 covers 13 residues. In germline, CDR1 is SGHTA, CDR2 FQGNSA.

The chain combines TRBV27 with TRBJ2-1; 11 bases map to TRBD2. Per germline, CDR1 MNHEY and CDR2 SMNVEV (reference sequence). The ends lost 6 bases at V and 7 bases at J; junction bases unmatched: 8. The CDR3 extends over 15 amino acids. The CDR3 spells CASRLAGEGKNEQFF. Written as DNA, the CDR3 is TGTGCCAGCAGACTAGCGGGAGAGGGCAAGAATGAGCAGTTCTTC.

The rearrangement links TRBV29-1 to TRBJ1-1; TRBD1 aligns across 11 bases. This CDR3 is 13 amino acids long. Germline V gene sequence: CDR1 SQVTM, CDR2 ANQGSEA. The V gene end was trimmed by 6 bases and the J gene end by 3 bases; junction bases not matched to a gene: 3. The CDR3 DNA is TGCAGCGTATCGGGACAGGGGGACACTGAAGCTTTCTTT. Residues: CSVSGQGDTEAFF.

The V gene is TRBV7-8, the J gene TRBJ2-7; 9 bases align to TRBD1. This CDR3 has 14 residues. The trim removed 4 bases at V and 6 bases at J, leaving 7 bases unmatched. Germline CDR1 and CDR2: SGHVS and FQNEAQ. This CDR3 reads CASSSPGQGPEQYF. CDR3 nucleotide sequence: TGTGCCAGCAGCTCACCGGGACAGGGTCCCGAGCAGTACTTC. The variable domain in full, completed from reference TRBV7-8 and TRBJ2-7, reads GAGVSQSPRYKVAKRGQDVALRCDPISGHVSLFWYQQALGQGPEFLTYFQNEAQLDKSGLPSDRFFAERPEGSVSTLKIQRTQQEDSAVYLCASSSPGQGPEQYFGPGTRLTVT.

J is TRBJ2-7 and V is TRBV19, with D unclear. Germline CDR1 and CDR2: LNHDA and SQIVND (reference sequence). The CDR3 spans 14 residues. V lost 2 bases, J lost 2 bases, and 10 bases lay in between. As DNA, the CDR3 is TGTGCCAGTAGTATAAAAGACAAGACCTACGAGCAGTACTTC. This translates into CASSIKDKTYEQYF.

The chain employs TRBV2 and TRBJ2-7, with D possibly being TRBD2 (7 bases). The CDR3 loop spans 15 amino acids. Trimming pared 4 bases from V and 2 bases from J, leaving 15 bases between. Per germline, CDR1 SNHLY and CDR2 FYNNEI. CDR3 coding DNA: TGTGCCAGCAGTGTACGGGGGGCCGCCACCTACGAGCAGTACTTC. Residues: CASSVRGAATYEQYF.

This rearrangement joins TRBV19 to TRBJ2-7, with D maybe TRBD2 (5 bases). From germline, CDR1 is LNHDA and CDR2 SQIVND (reference sequence). The CDR3 is made up of 14 amino acids. Trimming removed 5 bases from V and 0 bases from J, with 11 bases in between. Here the CDR3 reads CASSRPGSSYEQYF. CDR3 bases: TGTGCCAGTAGTCGGCCGGGGAGCTCCTACGAGCAGTACTTC.

This rearrangement joins TRBV11-1 to TRBJ2-1; 9 bases are shared with TRBD2. Germline V gene sequence: CDR1 SGHAT, CDR2 FQDESV (reference sequence). The V gene end was trimmed by 3 bases and the J gene end by 7 bases; junction bases not matched to a gene: 16. The CDR3 length is 18 residues. In nucleotides, the CDR3 is TGTGCCAGCAGCTTGGGGATCGTCCCGGGACTAGCCCAAAATGAGCAGTTCTTC. Its translation is CASSLGIVPGLAQNEQFF.

This rearrangement joins TRBV6-5 to TRBJ2-7; the D gene is possibly TRBD2 (6 bases). This CDR3 spans 13 amino acids. V gave up 0 bases and J gave up 6 bases, with 9 bases separating them. CDR1 and CDR2 (germline): MNHEY, SVGAGI. In DNA, the CDR3 is TGTGCCAGCAGTTACTCGGGAGGAACCGAGCAGTACTTC. This encodes CASSYSGGTEQYF.